Listed below are T cell receptor beta chains from one sample, sequenced in a study of blood T cells in healthy people across ages. TCRdb re-called the 5' RACE reads through MiXCR, storing one row per CDR3 protein. Here the sample spans under 2 million distinct CDR3 sequences, around 36% being singletons. Material: blood. Receptors originate from a woman aged 30 to 39 in good health. CDR3s leave out the opening cysteine and the closing phenylalanine or tryptophan. Fields, in order: V gene, J gene, CDR3 protein.

TRBV20-1	TRBJ2-5	SARAPPGLAGTKETQY
TRBV7-9	TRBJ2-7	ASWGPLAYEQY
TRBV7-3	TRBJ2-7	ASSLAAGAAYEQY
TRBV28	TRBJ2-2	ASTVAGANTGELF
TRBV28	TRBJ2-4	ASRTQGNQY
TRBV7-8	TRBJ2-1	ASSLIFLRNGNNEQF
TRBV7-3	TRBJ2-1	ASSHAPVSGINNEQF
TRBV4-1	TRBJ2-1	ASSPKVRDNNEQF
TRBV14	TRBJ2-5	ASSQDRPWDKETQY
TRBV5-1	-	ASSLAGLLDEQY
TRBV3-1	TRBJ2-1	ASSQNRISGVYNEQF
TRBV20-1	TRBJ2-5	SASLDGETQY
TRBV20-1	TRBJ2-1	SARSEVWFSF
TRBV5-5	TRBJ2-7	ASSQPTGATYGQY
TRBV27	TRBJ2-7	ASRGPPAGQY
TRBV29-1	TRBJ2-1	SASTGFHEQF
TRBV7-3	TRBJ2-1	ASSFFGGSSYNEQF
TRBV15	TRBJ2-1	ATAGTSGNGSYNEQF
TRBV28	TRBJ2-3	ASITAGVTDTQY
TRBV20-1	TRBJ2-7	SAGFGLGILRAYEQY
TRBV10-1	TRBJ1-4	ASSEGFGEKLF
TRBV7-9	TRBJ2-5	ASLLSGRETQY
TRBV4-1	-	ASSQGRLAGAENEQY
TRBV29-1	TRBJ2-3	SIRGPGLTDTQY
TRBV7-8	TRBJ2-7	ASSLREGGSGEQY
TRBV28	TRBJ2-1	ASSYTSKGVEF
TRBV5-1	TRBJ2-5	ASSFTSGRIETQY
TRBV20-1	TRBJ2-7	SASEGATYEQY
TRBV20-1	TRBJ1-4	SARDYEETNEKLF
TRBV29-1	TRBJ2-7	SASVGTGAYEQY
TRBV29-1	TRBJ2-1	SVEEFLAGEPDNEQF
TRBV2	TRBJ1-4	ASSPDRGRYEKLF
TRBV6-1	TRBJ1-2	ASKGQFGPNYGYT
TRBV15	TRBJ2-5	ATSRGTSGSGETQY
TRBV5-1	TRBJ2-1	ASSPSEGAFYEQF
TRBV7-2	TRBJ2-1	ASSLEGTPSHNEQF
TRBV20-1	TRBJ2-3	SARNPLAGGADTQY
TRBV27	TRBJ1-1	ASSLSSGSTEAF
TRBV11-2	TRBJ1-6	ASSLLRTTNSPLH
TRBV18	TRBJ2-3	ASSPKVFQGGTDTQY
TRBV5-6	TRBJ2-1	ASSLAGGPPSSYNEQF
TRBV6-1	TRBJ1-2	ASSERGGIPRAIYGYT
TRBV12-3/TRBV12-4	TRBJ2-1	AGSLEPSGRSEQF
TRBV27	TRBJ1-2	ASSLNLARGYT
TRBV12-3/TRBV12-4	TRBJ1-2	ASSMGQVVYGYT
TRBV5-1	TRBJ1-5	ASSLARPRTGDSNQPQH
TRBV4-1	TRBJ2-1	ASSQGPNGGPRIYNEQF
TRBV11-2	-	ASSSASPLEQY
TRBV2	TRBJ2-1	ASSEKIAGGSEQF
TRBV6-5	TRBJ2-3	ASSMTRGVPGDTQY
TRBV9	TRBJ2-1	ASSVATGGGGQF